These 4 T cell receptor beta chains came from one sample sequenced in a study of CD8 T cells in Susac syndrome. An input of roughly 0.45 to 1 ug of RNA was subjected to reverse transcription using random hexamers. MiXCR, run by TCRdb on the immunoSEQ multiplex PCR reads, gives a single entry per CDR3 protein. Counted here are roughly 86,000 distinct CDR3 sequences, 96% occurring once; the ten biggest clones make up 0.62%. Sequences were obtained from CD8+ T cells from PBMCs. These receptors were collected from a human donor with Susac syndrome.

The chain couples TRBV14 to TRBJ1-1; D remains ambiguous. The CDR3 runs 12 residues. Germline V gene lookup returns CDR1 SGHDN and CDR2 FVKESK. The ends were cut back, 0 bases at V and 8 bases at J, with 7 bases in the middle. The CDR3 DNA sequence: TGTGCCAGCAGCCAAGACCGCGTCGAAGCTTTCTTT. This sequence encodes CASSQDRVEAFF.

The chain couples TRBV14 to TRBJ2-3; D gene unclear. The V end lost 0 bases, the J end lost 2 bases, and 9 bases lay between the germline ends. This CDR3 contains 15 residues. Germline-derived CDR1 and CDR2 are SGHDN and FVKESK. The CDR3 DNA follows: TGTGCCAGCAGCCAAGACATGAGGATCACAGATACGCAGTATTTT. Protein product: CASSQDMRITDTQYF.

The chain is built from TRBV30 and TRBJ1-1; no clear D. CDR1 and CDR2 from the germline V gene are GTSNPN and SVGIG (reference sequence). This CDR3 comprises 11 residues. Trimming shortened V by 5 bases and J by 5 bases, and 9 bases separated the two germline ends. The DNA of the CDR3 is TGTGCCTGGGGCCGGGTGACTGAAGCTTTCTTT. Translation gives CAWGRVTEAFF.

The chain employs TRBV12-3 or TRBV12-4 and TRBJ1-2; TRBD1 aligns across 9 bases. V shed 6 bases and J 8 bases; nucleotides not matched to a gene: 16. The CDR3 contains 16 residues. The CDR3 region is CASRGGQGLVYGGYTF. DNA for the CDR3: TGTGCCAGCAGGGGGGGACAGGGACTGGTTTACGGAGGCTACACCTTC.